This T cell receptor beta chain was found in a study of type 1 regulatory T cells (dated by TCRdb to the early 2020s). The study in broad terms: The study characterized an in vitro protocol that generated a Tr1-enriched, alloantigen-specific CD4 T cell product named T-allo10. T-allo10 was under clinical evaluation in patients with hematological malignancies receiving allogeneic hematopoietic stem cell transplantation.

About this clonotype itself: This receptor's antigen is unknown. Per-base quality was not reported, and no clone a single base away is much larger than it.

In the germline V gene (reference sequence), CDR1 corresponds to SGHKS and CDR2 to YYEKEE. The CDR3 has 17 amino acids, counting the end cysteine and phenylalanine. Only the CDR3 DNA is retained, 51 bases long and in frame from the first base. From V the trimming removes 1 base and from J it removes 3 bases, while the gene matches leave 11 bases of the junction unaccounted for. Data came from an Illumina MiSeq. The public sequencing data were trimmed at Q25 with fastp and processed into clonotypes with MiXCR by TCRdb, which kept only in-frame beta chains. Duplicate CDR3 protein sequences are folded into a single record with the most common DNA and genes. The table for this sample lists some 90,000 distinct CDR3 sequences; 25% to 40% of them were counted only once. Less than 2.5% of the sample lies in the top ten.

Sequencing used CD4+ T cells, either the whole sample or a sorted fraction (not recorded which). The V and J segments used are TRBV5-5 and TRBJ2-3; 7 junctional bases match TRBD1. The sequence was obtained from a human donor in good health. The nucleotides are TGTGCCAGCAGCTTGATGGGGACAGCGGTGGAGACAGATACGCAGTATTTT. This translates into CASSLMGTAVETDTQYF.